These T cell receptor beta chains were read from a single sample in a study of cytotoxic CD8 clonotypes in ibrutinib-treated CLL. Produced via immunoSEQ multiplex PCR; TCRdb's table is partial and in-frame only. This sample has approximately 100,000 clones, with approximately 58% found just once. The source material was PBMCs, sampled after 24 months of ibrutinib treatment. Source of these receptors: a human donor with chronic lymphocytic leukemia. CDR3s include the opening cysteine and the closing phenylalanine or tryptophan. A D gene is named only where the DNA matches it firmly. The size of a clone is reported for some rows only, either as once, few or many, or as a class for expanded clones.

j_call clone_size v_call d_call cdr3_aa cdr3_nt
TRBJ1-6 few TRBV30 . CAWSVLRSPLHF TGTGCCTGGAGTGTACTTAGATCACCCCTCCACTTT
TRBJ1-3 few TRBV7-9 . CASSFSNPGYTQGNTIYF TGTGCCAGCAGCTTTTCCAACCCGGGCTATACGCAAGGAAACACCATATATTTT
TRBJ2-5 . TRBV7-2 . CASSPRGSEETQYF TGTGCCAGCAGCCCCCGGGGGTCCGAAGAGACCCAGTACTTC
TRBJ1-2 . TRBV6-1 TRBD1 CASSGRTGVKNYGYTF TGTGCCAGCAGTGGCCGGACAGGGGTAAAGAACTATGGCTACACCTTC
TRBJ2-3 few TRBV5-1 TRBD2 CASSLVAGTTDTQYF TGCGCCAGCAGCTTGGTAGCGGGAACCACAGATACGCAGTATTTT
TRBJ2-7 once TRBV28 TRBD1 CASSSGQGVYEQYF TGTGCCAGCAGTTCCGGACAGGGAGTCTACGAGCAGTACTTC
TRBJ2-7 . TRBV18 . CASSPVSYEQYF TGTGCCAGCTCACCGGTCAGTTACGAGCAGTACTTC
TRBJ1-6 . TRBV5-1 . CASRPGETYNSPLHF TGCGCCAGCCGTCCGGGGGAAACCTATAATTCACCCCTCCACTTT
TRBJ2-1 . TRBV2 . CASMIADNEQFF TGTGCCAGCATGATTGCGGACAATGAGCAGTTCTTC
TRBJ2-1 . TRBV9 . CASSVRVAGSYNEQFF TGTGCCAGCAGCGTAAGGGTAGCCGGATCCTACAATGAGCAGTTCTTC
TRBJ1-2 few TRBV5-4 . CASSRRDGHYGYTF TGTGCCAGCAGCAGGAGGGACGGCCACTATGGCTACACCTTC
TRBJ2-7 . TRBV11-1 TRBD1 CASSAGTGREQYF TGTGCCAGCAGTGCCGGGACAGGGCGCGAGCAGTACTTC
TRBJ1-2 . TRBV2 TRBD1 CASGTDYGYTF TGTGCCAGCGGGACAGACTATGGCTACACCTTC
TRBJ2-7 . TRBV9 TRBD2 CASSSPNSGVDYEQYF TGTGCCAGCAGCTCCCCAAATAGCGGGGTCGATTACGAGCAGTACTTC
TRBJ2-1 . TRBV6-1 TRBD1 CASTQPGQGYNEQFF TGTGCCAGCACCCAACCGGGACAGGGATACAATGAGCAGTTCTTC
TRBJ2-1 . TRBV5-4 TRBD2 CASSLGGLAGGRQDPFF TGTGCCAGCAGCTTGGGTGGACTAGCGGGGGGGCGACAGGATCCGTTCTTC
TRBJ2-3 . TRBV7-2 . CASSYGQGGDTQYF TGTGCCAGCAGCTATGGGCAGGGGGGGGATACGCAGTATTTT
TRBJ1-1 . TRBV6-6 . CASSYQDSTNTEAFF TGTGCCAGCAGTTACCAGGACAGTACGAACACTGAAGCTTTCTTT
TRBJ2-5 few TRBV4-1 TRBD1 CASSQEKRTGGGEETQYF TGCGCCAGCAGCCAAGAGAAAAGGACAGGGGGCGGGGAGGAGACCCAGTACTTC
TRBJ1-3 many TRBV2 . CASSLSVGVGNTIYF TGTGCCAGCTCCCTCTCAGTTGGGGTCGGAAACACCATATATTTT
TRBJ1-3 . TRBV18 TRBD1 CASSPGTGNSGNTIYF TGTGCCAGCTCACCCGGGACAGGGAACTCTGGAAACACCATATATTTT
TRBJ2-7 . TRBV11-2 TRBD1 CASSPGTGKFSYEQYF TGTGCCAGCAGCCCGGGGACAGGAAAATTCTCCTACGAGCAGTACTTC
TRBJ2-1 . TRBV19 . CASRLGSNEQFF TGTGCCAGTAGGTTGGGAAGCAATGAGCAGTTCTTC
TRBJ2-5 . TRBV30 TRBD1 CAWSRTGGQETQYF TGTGCCTGGAGCCGCACAGGGGGCCAAGAGACCCAGTACTTC
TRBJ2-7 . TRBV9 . CASSVERGGPLDEQYF TGTGCCAGCAGCGTAGAGAGGGGGGGGCCCCTGGACGAGCAGTACTTC
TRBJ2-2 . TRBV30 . CAWNAGSDTGELFF TGTGCCTGGAATGCAGGAAGCGACACCGGGGAGCTGTTTTTT
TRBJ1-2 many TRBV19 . CASSKTANYGYTF TGTGCCAGTAGTAAGACGGCTAACTATGGCTACACCTTC
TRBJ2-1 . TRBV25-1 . CARKSAGPNEQFF TGTGCCCGCAAGAGCGCGGGGCCCAATGAGCAGTTCTTC